The 13 T cell receptor beta chains listed next were all sequenced from one sample in a study of T cell responses to AZD1222 COVID-19 vaccine. Clones were read by immunoSEQ multiplex PCR, and TCRdb kept only the in-frame ones, dropping some. This sample has some 120,000 clones, with about 90% found just once. This sample comprised peripheral blood, obtained on day 0 of AZD1222 vaccination. All receptors derive from an adult in good health.

This chain uses TRBV10-3 with TRBJ2-7; D is ambiguous. CDR1 and CDR2 (germline): ENHRY, SYGVKD. The CDR3 has 12 amino acids. V was shortened by 4 bases and J by 6 bases, with 10 bases between the two germline ends. The DNA of the CDR3 is TGTGCCATCAGTGGGGAAGGGTTCGAGCAGTACTTC. Translation gives CAISGEGFEQYF.

This rearrangement joins TRBV5-1 to TRBJ2-2; the D is unclear. The CDR3 extends over 12 amino acids. Germline V gene data show CDR1 as SGHRS and CDR2 as YFSETQ. Trimming took 7 bases from V and 3 from J, leaving 7 bases between them. In nucleotides, the CDR3 is TGCGCCAGCGGGGATTACACCGGGGAGCTGTTTTTT. It yields the protein CASGDYTGELFF.

The chain carries TRBV23-1 and TRBJ1-6, with D uncertain. TRBV23-1 is classed as an ORF, of uncertain function. The V gene lost 11 bases and the J gene lost 7 bases, with 9 bases spanning the gap. The CDR3 has 11 residues. The CDR3 bases are TGCGCCGGTGGACTCAATTCACCCCTCCACTTT. Protein: CAGGLNSPLHF.

The V and J genes are TRBV6-5 and TRBJ2-7; TRBD2 matches 8 bases. Germline V lookup: CDR1 MNHEY, CDR2 SVGAGI. V gave up 2 bases and J gave up 5 bases; unmatched junction bases: 11. The CDR3 has 16 amino acids. The CDR3 nucleotides read TGTGCCAGCAGTTACGGTCTGAGAGCGGGAGACGACGAGCAGTACTTC. The encoded protein is CASSYGLRAGDDEQYF.

This chain uses TRBV5-1 with TRBJ2-5; perhaps TRBD1 as D (5 bases). The CDR3 contains 16 residues. Trimming pared 4 bases from V and 2 bases from J, leaving 18 bases between. Germline V gene sequence: CDR1 SGHRS, CDR2 YFSETQ. The CDR3 spells CASSPPSGRGQETQYF. CDR3 nucleotides: TGCGCCAGCAGCCCCCCCTCAGGAAGGGGACAAGAGACCCAGTACTTC.

This chain connects TRBV2 to TRBJ1-6; D is undetermined. Trimming took 3 bases from V and 5 from J, leaving 11 bases between them. Germline CDR1 SNHLY, CDR2 FYNNEI. The CDR3 has 15 residues. The CDR3 reads CASSDLRTHNSPLHF. The CDR3, as DNA: TGTGCCAGCAGTGATTTGAGAACACATAATTCACCCCTCCACTTT.

This clone was detected once. The chain has TRBV5-1 and TRBJ2-1, with D perhaps TRBD1 (5 bases). The CDR3 contains 16 residues. Germline CDR1 and CDR2: SGHRS and YFSETQ. V was shortened by 0 bases and J by 7 bases, with 17 bases between the two germline ends. CDR3 in amino acids: CASSLAEWQGGNEQFF. CDR3 DNA sequence: TGCGCCAGCAGCTTGGCCGAATGGCAGGGTGGGAATGAGCAGTTCTTC.

This chain links TRBV5-1 with TRBJ2-2; TRBD1 matches at 7 bases. Germline lookup yields CDR1 SGHRS and CDR2 YFSETQ. With V trimmed by 5 bases and J by 4 bases, 5 bases remained unmatched. This CDR3 spans 14 amino acids. The CDR3 DNA follows: TGCGCCAGCAGGGGGGACAGCCTCACCGGGGAGCTGTTTTTT. Its protein is CASRGDSLTGELFF.

The CDR3 bases are TGTGCCACCAGCAGAGGACCCGACTCACCCTACGAGCAGTACTTC. It is translated as CATSRGPDSPYEQYF. The chain carries TRBV15 and TRBJ2-7; no clear D gene. CDR3 size: 15 residues. Trimming removed 1 base at V and 2 bases at J, with 12 bases between. Per germline, CDR1 LNHNV and CDR2 YYDKDF (reference sequence).

V is TRBV25-1 and J is TRBJ1-1; D unresolved. The germline V gene encodes CDR1 MGHDK and CDR2 SYGVNS. The V and J ends lost 4 bases and 1 base respectively, with 4 bases between them. The CDR3 spans 12 residues. The CDR3, as DNA: TGTGCCAGCAGTGGGCCGAACACTGAAGCTTTCTTT. Translating it yields CASSGPNTEAFF.

CDR3 DNA sequence: TGTGCCAGCAGTTACGGGAGGAGTTACATGAACACTGAAGCTTTCTTT. It translates to CASSYGRSYMNTEAFF. The chain links TRBV6-5 to TRBJ1-1; D unresolved. Germline V gives CDR1 MNHEY, CDR2 SVGAGI. V gave up 2 bases and J gave up 0 bases, with 13 bases separating them. This CDR3 comprises 16 residues.

This clone was found once. The chain employs TRBV19 and TRBJ2-3; a weak D match, TRBD2 (5 bases). The germline V gene encodes CDR1 LNHDA and CDR2 SQIVND (reference sequence). The CDR3 totals 14 residues. Trimming removed 3 bases at V and 4 bases at J, with 11 bases between. The CDR3 DNA is TGTGCCAGTAGTATGGCGGGTAGCGCAGATACGCAGTATTTT. It codes for CASSMAGSADTQYF.

The rearrangement uses TRBV7-2 and TRBJ2-4; 11 bases are shared with TRBD2. V shed 10 bases, J shed 0 bases, and the junction held 11 bases outside the gene matches. CDR1 and CDR2 from the germline V gene are SGHTA and FQGNSA. This CDR3 is built from 17 residues. CDR3 loop: CAKTRTSGSLAKNIQYF. Here the CDR3 DNA reads TGTGCCAAAACTAGGACTAGCGGGTCCTTAGCCAAAAACATTCAGTACTTC.